The 28 T cell receptor beta chains listed next were all sequenced from one sample in a study of T cell clones after liver transplantation. TCRdb keeps only in-frame clones here, not all; method: immunoSEQ multiplex PCR. The repertoire holds 45,000 or so clones, with about 86% as singletons. This sample comprised CD4+ T cells from blood, obtained 24 months after liver transplant. These receptors originate from a human patient who received a liver transplant. The graft donor may have contributed some T cells.

The rearrangement links TRBV5-1 to TRBJ1-5; 7 bases agree with TRBD1. Germline CDR1 and CDR2: SGHRS and YFSETQ. CDR3 length: 15 residues. The J segment lost 3 bases and the V segment lost 1 base, leaving 4 bases of the junction unmatched. CDR3 amino acids: CASSLLGTVNQPQHF. In nucleotides, the CDR3 is TGCGCCAGCAGCTTGTTGGGGACAGTCAATCAGCCCCAGCATTTT.

The chain is built from TRBV6-1 and TRBJ1-5; D remains unclear. Germline-derived CDR1 and CDR2 are MNHNS and SASEGT. Trimming pared 0 bases from V and 5 bases from J, leaving 14 bases between. The CDR3 sequence is 16 residues long. The CDR3 region is CASSEAKVGSHQPQHF. In DNA form, the CDR3 reads TGTGCCAGCAGTGAAGCGAAAGTAGGCAGTCATCAGCCCCAGCATTTT.

The chain recombines TRBV29-1 with TRBJ2-5; a possible D gene is TRBD1 (6 bases). Between the trimmed V and J ends, which lost 2 bases and 4 bases, there was a span of 8 bases. CDR1 SQVTM and CDR2 ANQGSEA come from the germline V gene. The CDR3 is 12 residues long. The CDR3 coding sequence is TGCAGCGTTGAATTACAGGGAGAGACCCAGTACTTC. Translating gives CSVELQGETQYF.

Only a few counts were recorded for this clone. The chain combines TRBV6-1 with TRBJ1-1; D perhaps matches TRBD1 (6 bases). V was shortened by 0 bases and J by 11 bases, with 13 bases between the two germline ends. CDR3 length equals 13 residues. CDR1 and CDR2 (germline): MNHNS, SASEGT. The CDR3 nucleotides read TGTGCCAGCAGTGAAGCAGGGGGGCTGCTGGCTTTCTTT. It codes for CASSEAGGLLAFF.

The rearrangement links TRBV19 to TRBJ1-1; D unresolved. CDR3 size: 13 residues. Germline V gene sequence: CDR1 LNHDA, CDR2 SQIVND (reference sequence). V was cut by 4 bases and J by 1 base, with 7 bases left in between. The CDR3 loop is CASSKQPNTEAFF. In DNA, the CDR3 is TGTGCCAGTAGTAAGCAGCCGAACACTGAAGCTTTCTTT.

This chain uses TRBV4-2 with TRBJ1-2, with D possibly TRBD1 on 5 matching bases. Germline CDR1 reads LGHNA; CDR2 reads YNFKEQ. This CDR3 comprises 16 residues. V lost 3 bases and J lost 3, with 17 bases in between. The CDR3 nucleotides read TGTGCCAGCAGCCATGCAGAACAGGACGCCTACTATGGCTACACCTTC. This encodes CASSHAEQDAYYGYTF.

The genes are TRBV2 and TRBJ1-2; 8 positions match TRBD1. J gave up 7 bases and V 6 bases, and 16 bases lay outside the gene matches. This CDR3 comprises 16 residues. Germline loops: CDR1 SNHLY, CDR2 FYNNEI. The CDR3 spells CASSPSLFTGGGGYTF. CDR3 sequence (DNA): TGTGCCAGCAGCCCTTCCCTCTTTACAGGGGGAGGTGGCTACACCTTC.

The V call is TRBV2, the J call TRBJ2-3, with D perhaps assigned TRBD1 or TRBD2 (6 bases each). Germline CDR1 reads SNHLY; CDR2 reads FYNNEI. The CDR3 spans 15 residues. Trimming shortened V by 6 bases and J by 6 bases, and 19 bases separated the two germline ends. The CDR3 sequence: CASRGGTGLADTQYF. The CDR3 DNA reads as TGTGCCAGCAGGGGGGGCACAGGGCTTGCTGATACGCAGTATTTT.

The chain uses TRBV7-9 and TRBJ2-2; D unresolved. Per germline, CDR1 SEHNR and CDR2 FQNEAQ (reference sequence). The V end lost 5 bases, the J end lost 3 bases, and 13 bases lay between the germline ends. The CDR3 covers 15 residues. The CDR3 DNA follows: TGTGCCAGCAGCGTAGGGTTGGCGGACACCGGGGAGCTGTTTTTT. Its protein product is CASSVGLADTGELFF.

The chain recombines TRBV9 with TRBJ2-5, with D perhaps matching TRBD1 (5 bases). The CDR3 is 18 residues long. V gave up 3 bases and J gave up 5 bases, with 26 bases separating them. The germline V gene encodes CDR1 SGDLS and CDR2 YYNGEE. The CDR3 sequence is CASSDGQGALTMGETQYF. The CDR3 region has the DNA TGTGCCAGCAGCGACGGCCAGGGCGCTCTCACAATGGGGGAGACCCAGTACTTC.

This clone came up a few times. At one end the junction does not follow the germline gene, possibly because of a read error. The chain's CDR3 is CAWSVGQAKRDF. DNA of the CDR3: TGTGCCTGGAGTGTAGGCCAGGCAAAGAGGGACTTC. This chain joins TRBV30 and TRBJ1-2; D is undetermined. The CDR3 length is 12 residues. CDR1 is GTSNPN, CDR2 SVGIG, per germline (reference sequence).

The chain employs TRBV15 and TRBJ2-7, with D maybe TRBD2 (6 bases). Germline V gene sequence: CDR1 LNHNV, CDR2 YYDKDF (reference sequence). V lost 1 base and J 2 bases, leaving 12 bases between the germline ends. The CDR3 loop spans 15 amino acids. The CDR3 spells CATSRGGLHAYEQYF. The CDR3, as DNA: TGTGCCACCAGCAGAGGGGGACTCCACGCCTACGAGCAGTACTTC.

The genes are TRBV6-5 and TRBJ1-6; maybe TRBD1 (6 bases). CDR3 length: 16 amino acids. In germline, CDR1 is MNHEY, CDR2 SVGAGI. Trimming shortened V by 0 bases and J by 8 bases, and 14 bases separated the two germline ends. The CDR3 region is CASSYSPGGPYSPLHF. As DNA, the CDR3 is TGTGCCAGCAGTTACTCGCCCGGGGGCCCTTATTCACCCCTCCACTTT.

CDR3 nucleotides: TGTGCCTGGAGTGCGACAGGGCAAGAGCAGTACTTC. It specifies CAWSATGQEQYF. The chain carries TRBV30 and TRBJ2-7; 7 positions match TRBD1. The germline CDR1 and CDR2 sequences are GTSNPN and SVGIG (reference sequence). This CDR3 is built from 12 residues. V trimming: 1 base; J trimming: 7 bases; junction bases outside the gene matches: 4.

J is TRBJ2-1 and V is TRBV5-1; 8 bases map to TRBD2. Looked up from germline, CDR1 is SGHRS and CDR2 is YFSETQ. The CDR3 runs to 17 residues. The ends lost 0 bases at V and 4 bases at J; junction bases unmatched: 9. CDR3 bases: TGCGCCAGCAGCTTGGGGCTGTTAGCGGGAAGATACAATGAGCAGTTCTTC. Translated: CASSLGLLAGRYNEQFF.

This clone was seen more than once but under ten times. Here the CDR3 reads CASSSTRSGGEKLFF. For the CDR3, the DNA is TGTGCCAGCAGCTCCACCCGCTCGGGGGGTGAAAAACTGTTTTTT. The genes are TRBV7-2 and TRBJ1-4; TRBD1 is a possible D gene (5 bases). The V and J ends lost 4 bases and 7 bases respectively, with 16 bases between them. Per the germline V gene, CDR1 is SGHTA and CDR2 is FQGNSA. The CDR3 loop spans 15 amino acids. Full variable domain (rest looked up from reference TRBV7-2 and TRBJ1-4): GAGVSQSPSNKVTEKGKDVELRCDPISGHTALYWYRQSLGQGLEFLIYFQGNSAPDKSGLPSDRFSAERTGGSVSTLTIQRTQQEDSAVYLCASSSTRSGGEKLFFGSGTQLSVL.

Only a few counts were recorded for this clone. The V gene is TRBV6-1, the J gene TRBJ1-4; TRBD1 aligns across 8 bases. The length of the CDR3 is 15 residues. V was pared by 4 bases and J by 8 bases, with 9 bases of the junction left unmatched. Germline V gene data show CDR1 as MNHNS and CDR2 as SASEGT. The CDR3 sequence is CASSVQGGLSEKLFF. DNA for the CDR3: TGTGCCAGCAGTGTACAGGGGGGATTATCGGAAAAACTGTTTTTT.

The V gene is TRBV5-1, the J gene TRBJ2-7, with 10 bases that match TRBD1. CDR1 and CDR2 from the germline V gene are SGHRS and YFSETQ. The CDR3 length is 14 residues. V trimming: 4 bases; J trimming: 4 bases; junction bases outside the gene matches: 5. Here the CDR3 reads CASSPDRGSYEQYF. CDR3 nucleotides: TGCGCCAGCAGCCCGGACAGGGGGAGTTACGAGCAGTACTTC.

The chain employs TRBV19 and TRBJ2-7, with a weak D call TRBD1 (6 bases). The CDR3 covers 15 residues. The germline V gene encodes CDR1 LNHDA and CDR2 SQIVND (reference sequence). V lost 6 bases to trimming and J lost 2 bases, with 17 bases between them. The CDR3: CASSDTGLLTYEQYF. The CDR3 DNA is TGTGCCAGTAGCGATACAGGGCTGCTTACCTACGAGCAGTACTTC.

V usage is TRBV6-1 and J usage is TRBJ2-5; D not certain. With 2 bases removed from V and 3 bases from J, the gap between germline ends came to 16 bases. CDR1 is MNHNS, CDR2 SASEGT, per germline. The CDR3 sequence is 16 residues long. CDR3 protein: CASSEPLDGRKETQYF. DNA of the CDR3: TGTGCCAGCAGTGAACCTTTGGACGGCCGAAAAGAGACCCAGTACTTC.

CDR3 amino acids: CAGGSGQGTTGANVLTF. CDR3 nucleotide sequence: TGTGCCGGGGGGTCCGGACAGGGGACGACTGGGGCCAACGTCCTGACTTTC. This chain joins TRBV19 and TRBJ2-6; 9 bases align to TRBD1. This CDR3 has 17 amino acids. Germline CDR1 LNHDA, CDR2 SQIVND (reference sequence). With V trimmed by 11 bases and J by 2 bases, 13 bases remained unmatched.

Concerning this clone: Sequence at one end of the junction differs from germline and may be a read error. The identical CDR3 is also encoded by other nucleotide sequences in the sample. The V gene is TRBV11-2, the J gene TRBJ1-2; no clear D gene. Germline CDR1 reads SGHAT; CDR2 reads FQNNGV. This CDR3 region has 15 residues. The DNA of the CDR3 is TGTGCCAGCAGCCTTGCGACTTCAGCTAACTATGGCTACACCTTT. Amino acids: CASSLATSANYGYTF. The full variable domain, with the rest looked up from reference TRBV11-2 and TRBJ1-2, is EAGVAQSPRYKIIEKRQSVAFWCNPISGHATLYWYQQILGQGPKLLIQFQNNGVVDDSQLPKDRFSAERLKGVDSTLKIQPAKLEDSAVYLCASSLATSANYGYTFGSGTRLTVV.

This chain uses TRBV25-1 with TRBJ1-3; D uncertain. V was clipped by 3 bases and J by 2 bases, with 5 bases between them. CDR3 length: 13 residues. CDR1 MGHDK and CDR2 SYGVNS come from the germline V gene. The CDR3 coding sequence is TGTGCCAGCAGTGAGGGGACTGGAAACACCATATATTTT. It codes for CASSEGTGNTIYF.

Written as DNA, the CDR3 is TGTGCCAGCAGACGGACAGGGGAATATGTTGGCTACACCTTC. This translates into CASRRTGEYVGYTF. The chain joins TRBV14 to TRBJ1-2, with TRBD1 identical over 9 bases. This CDR3 comprises 14 residues. The germline V gene encodes CDR1 SGHDN and CDR2 FVKESK. Trimming cost V 6 bases and J 7 bases; bases outside gene matches: 9.

This clone was recorded a few times. The chain recombines TRBV7-2 with TRBJ2-7; no firm D call. The CDR3 has 15 residues. Trimming removed 7 bases at V and 0 bases at J, with 16 bases between. Germline CDR1 SGHTA, CDR2 FQGNSA. CDR3 sequence (DNA): TGTGCCAGCATCCCCCTTGGTCTGAGCTCCTACGAGCAGTACTTC. Residues: CASIPLGLSSYEQYF.

This chain joins TRBV18 and TRBJ1-5; D gene uncertain. CDR1 KGHSH and CDR2 LQKENI come from the germline V gene. The CDR3 spans 13 residues. The V and J ends lost 3 bases and 7 bases respectively, with 10 bases between them. The CDR3: CASSPSDPQPQHF. CDR3 nucleotides: TGTGCCAGCTCACCCTCAGACCCCCAGCCCCAGCATTTT.

The rearrangement joins TRBV13 to TRBJ1-1; unclear D gene. Germline lookup yields CDR1 PRHDT and CDR2 FYEKMQ (reference sequence). The CDR3 length is 14 residues. V shed 0 bases and J shed 1 base, with 6 bases lying between them. Here the CDR3 reads CASSLGLTNTEAFF. The CDR3, as DNA: TGTGCCAGCAGCTTAGGCCTTACGAACACTGAAGCTTTCTTT.

CDR3 loop: CASSQDRGGEQFF. The CDR3 coding sequence is TGTGCCAGCAGCCAGGACAGGGGTGGTGAGCAGTTCTTC. The chain joins TRBV4-2 to TRBJ2-1; 9 bases are a match to TRBD1. Per the germline V gene, CDR1 is LGHNA and CDR2 is YNFKEQ. The trim removed 3 bases at V and 9 bases at J, leaving 3 bases unmatched. There are 13 residues in the CDR3.